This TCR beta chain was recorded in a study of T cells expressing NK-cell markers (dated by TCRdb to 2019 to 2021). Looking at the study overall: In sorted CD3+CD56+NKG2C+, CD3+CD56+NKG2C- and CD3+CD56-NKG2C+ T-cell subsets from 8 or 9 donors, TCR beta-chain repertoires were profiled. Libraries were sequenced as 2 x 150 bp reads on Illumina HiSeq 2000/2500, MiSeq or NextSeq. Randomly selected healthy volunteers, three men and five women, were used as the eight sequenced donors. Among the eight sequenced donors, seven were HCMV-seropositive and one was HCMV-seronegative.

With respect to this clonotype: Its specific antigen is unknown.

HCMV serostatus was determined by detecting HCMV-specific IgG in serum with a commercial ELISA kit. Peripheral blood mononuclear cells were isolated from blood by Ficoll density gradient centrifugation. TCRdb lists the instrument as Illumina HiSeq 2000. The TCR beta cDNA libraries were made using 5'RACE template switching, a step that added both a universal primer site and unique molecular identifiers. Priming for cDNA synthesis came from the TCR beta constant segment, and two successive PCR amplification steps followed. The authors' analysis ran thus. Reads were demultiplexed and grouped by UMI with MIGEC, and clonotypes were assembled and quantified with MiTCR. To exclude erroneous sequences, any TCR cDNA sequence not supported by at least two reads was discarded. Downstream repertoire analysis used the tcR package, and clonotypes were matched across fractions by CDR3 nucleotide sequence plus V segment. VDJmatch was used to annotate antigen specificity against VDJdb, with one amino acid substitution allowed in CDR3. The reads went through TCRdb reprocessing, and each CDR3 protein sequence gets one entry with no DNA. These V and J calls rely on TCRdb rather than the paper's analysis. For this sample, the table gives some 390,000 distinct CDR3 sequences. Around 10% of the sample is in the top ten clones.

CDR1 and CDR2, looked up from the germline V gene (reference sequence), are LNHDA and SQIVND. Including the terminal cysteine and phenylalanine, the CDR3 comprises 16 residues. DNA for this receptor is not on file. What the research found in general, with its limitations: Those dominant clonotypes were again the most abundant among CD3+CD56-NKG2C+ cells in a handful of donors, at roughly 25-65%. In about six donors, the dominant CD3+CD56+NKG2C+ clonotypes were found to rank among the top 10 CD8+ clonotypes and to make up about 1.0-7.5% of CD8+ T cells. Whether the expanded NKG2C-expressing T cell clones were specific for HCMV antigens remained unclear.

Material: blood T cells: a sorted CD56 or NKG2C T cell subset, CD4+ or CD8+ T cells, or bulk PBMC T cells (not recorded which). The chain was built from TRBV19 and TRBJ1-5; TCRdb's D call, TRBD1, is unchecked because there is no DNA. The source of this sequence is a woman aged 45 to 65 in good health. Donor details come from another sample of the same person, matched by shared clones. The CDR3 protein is CASSMMGQGSNQPQHF.